These 8 T cell receptor beta chains were sequenced from one sample in a study of shared clonotypes between healthy human individuals. The repertoire was sequenced with immunoSEQ multiplex PCR; TCRdb's copy has only in-frame clones and lacks some. The table shows about 480,000 clones, with 79% occurring only once. The sample was PBMCs. The source of these receptors is a woman aged 40 to 49 in good health. Some clones in this sample may be carry-over from other donors' samples.

The chain is built from TRBV11-2 and TRBJ1-1; maybe TRBD1 (6 bases). In germline, CDR1 is SGHAT, CDR2 FQNNGV. Trimming took off 2 bases at V and 3 bases at J, with 13 bases between the two ends. The length of the CDR3 is 15 residues. The CDR3 sequence: CASSLRGGRYTEAFF. CDR3 DNA: TGTGCCAGCAGCTTAAGGGGGGGTCGTTACACTGAAGCTTTCTTT.

This chain joins TRBV7-2 and TRBJ2-7; D call uncertain. Trimming removed 5 bases at V and 6 bases at J, with 17 bases between. This CDR3 contains 14 residues. CDR1 and CDR2 from the germline V gene are SGHTA and FQGNSA. The CDR3 DNA reads as TGTGCCAGCAGCGTGACCGGGTACTCGGGCGAGCAGTACTTC. Protein product: CASSVTGYSGEQYF.

The gene calls are TRBV11-1 and TRBJ2-1; D possibly corresponds to TRBD1 (6 bases). The CDR3 sequence is 17 residues long. Trimming removed 1 base at V and 2 bases at J, with 15 bases between. The V gene's germline CDR1 is SGHAT and CDR2 FQDESV (reference sequence). This CDR3 is CASSLGGRSGPYNEQFF. The CDR3 DNA follows: TGTGCCAGCAGCTTAGGGGGGCGCTCCGGCCCCTACAATGAGCAGTTCTTC.

A few counts support this clone. At the DNA level, this CDR3 is encoded by other sequences in the same sample as well. CDR3 sequence (DNA): TGTGCCAGCAGTTTTCGAGTTGCTGAAGCTTTCTTT. Protein product: CASSFRVAEAFF. The genes are TRBV28 and TRBJ1-1; D is unclear. CDR3 size: 12 residues. Germline-derived CDR1 and CDR2 are MDHEN and SYDVKM. Trimming took 3 bases from V and 6 from J, leaving 8 bases between them.

The sample holds a few counts of this clone. CDR3 amino acids: CASNGWGITEAFF. For the CDR3, the DNA is TGTGCCAGCAATGGGTGGGGGATCACTGAAGCTTTCTTT. The chain carries TRBV7-9 and TRBJ1-1; tentative D call: TRBD1 (5 bases). Germline lookup yields CDR1 SEHNR and CDR2 FQNEAQ (reference sequence). Trimming removed 7 bases from V and 4 bases from J, with 13 bases in between. The CDR3 runs 13 residues.

This clone has only one observation. This specimen includes other DNA sequences encoding the same CDR3. This rearrangement joins TRBV18 to TRBJ1-1; 11 bases are a match to TRBD1. Germline trimming cut 3 bases from V and 3 bases from J; bases unmatched to any gene: 3. CDR3 length equals 15 residues. Germline lookup yields CDR1 KGHSH and CDR2 LQKENI. The CDR3 sequence is CASSPRGQGDTEAFF. CDR3 coding DNA: TGTGCCAGCTCACCGAGGGGACAGGGGGACACTGAAGCTTTCTTT.

The V and J genes are TRBV6-5 and TRBJ2-1, with 14 bases that match TRBD2. Germline CDR1 reads MNHEY; CDR2 reads SVGAGI. The V gene end was trimmed by 6 bases and the J gene end by 6 bases; junction bases not matched to a gene: 4. The CDR3 runs 15 residues. CDR3 residues: CASSLGTSGSNEQFF. For the CDR3, the DNA is TGTGCCAGCAGCCTCGGGACTAGCGGGAGCAATGAGCAGTTCTTC.

In nucleotides, the CDR3 is TGTGCCAGCAGCTTAGAAGGGAGAGAGACCCAGTACTTC. Translating gives CASSLEGRETQYF. The gene calls are TRBV11-3 and TRBJ2-5; TRBD2 is a possible D gene (5 bases). The germline V gene encodes CDR1 SGHNT and CDR2 YENEEA. CDR3 size: 13 residues. The V gene lost 0 bases and the J gene lost 4 bases, with 6 bases spanning the gap.